One sample yielded the 31 T cell receptor beta chains listed below, sequenced in a study of regulatory T cells in long-lasting Graves disease. Sample time point: newly diagnosed GD, antithyroid drugs for less than 3 months. The TCR library was prepared using RNA isolated from PBMCs. Library construction for TCR beta used iRepertoire HTBI primers and Arm-PCR of CDR3 regions. A single record per CDR3 protein comes from TCRdb applying MiXCR to the multiplex PCR reads. The sample holds some 500,000 distinct CDR3 sequences; about 15% are singletons and the top ten take roughly 25%. These same data were also listed under a study on T cells in Graves' hyperthyroidism and ophthalmopathy.

Sample: peripheral blood mononuclear cells (PBMCs), taken at new diagnosis, from a patient treated with antithyroid drugs. All receptors derive from a woman aged 35 to 60 with Graves disease.

A few counts support this clonotype. V usage is TRBV20-1 and J usage is TRBJ2-7; the match to TRBD1 covers 7 bases. Germline CDR1 and CDR2: DFQATT and SNEGSKA (reference sequence). The CDR3 sequence is 13 residues long. Trimming at V came to 6 bases and at J to 5 bases, leaving 10 bases not matched to a gene. CDR3 sequence: CSAISDRANEQYF. The CDR3 coding sequence is TGCAGTGCGATCTCTGACAGGGCAAACGAGCAGTACTTC.

This clonotype was seen more than once but under ten times. A read error may explain this, as a much larger clone is one base away. The chain links TRBV6-5 to TRBJ1-1; D gene uncertain. The CDR3 spans 13 residues. V lost 2 bases and J 2 bases, leaving 6 bases between the germline ends. Germline V gene data show CDR1 as MNHEY and CDR2 as SVGAGI. The CDR3 here is CASSYEDNTEAFF. The CDR3 DNA reads as TGTGCCAGCAGTTACGAAGACAACACTGAAGCTTTCTTT.

The chain couples TRBV2 to TRBJ1-6; 9 bases are shared with TRBD1. Germline CDR1 and CDR2: SNHLY and FYNNEI. With 8 bases clipped from V and 7 bases from J, the junction kept 6 bases outside the gene matches. This CDR3 region has 14 residues. The chain's CDR3 is CASAGTGQNSPLHF. Written as DNA, the CDR3 is TGTGCCAGCGCCGGGACAGGGCAAAATTCACCCCTCCACTTT.

This clonotype was seen ten or more times. The CDR3 reads CASSEEEGHRWGNTEAFF. The CDR3 DNA is TGCGCCAGCAGTGAGGAGGAAGGACACCGGTGGGGGAACACTGAAGCTTTCTTT. The chain carries TRBV10-2 and TRBJ1-1; D may be TRBD1 (5 bases). The CDR3 runs 18 residues. With 2 bases removed from V and 1 base from J, the gap between germline ends came to 20 bases. The V gene's germline CDR1 is WSHSY and CDR2 SAAADI.

Ten or more counts support this clonotype. J is TRBJ2-3 and V is TRBV9, with D perhaps TRBD2 (6 bases). CDR3 size: 16 residues. Trimming removed 3 bases from V and 2 bases from J, with 16 bases in between. CDR1 is SGDLS and CDR2 is YYNGEE in the germline V gene. CDR3 DNA sequence: TGTGCCAGCAGCGAGGGACTGGGCCGGGACACAGATACGCAGTATTTT. It encodes CASSEGLGRDTDTQYF.

This clonotype was observed a handful of times. A much larger clone lies one base from this, so it may be a read error. This chain uses TRBV12-3 or TRBV12-4 with TRBJ2-1; TRBD2 aligns across 8 bases. Germline trimming cut 6 bases from V and 3 bases from J; bases unmatched to any gene: 13. The CDR3 runs 17 residues. The CDR3 sequence: CASRPPSGSGGYNEQFF. Written as DNA, the CDR3 is TGTGCCAGCAGACCCCCATCCGGCAGCGGGGGCTACAATGAGCAGTTCTTC.

This clonotype was detected many times. The genes are TRBV7-9 and TRBJ2-2; maybe TRBD2 (5 bases). This CDR3 comprises 16 residues. From germline, CDR1 is SEHNR and CDR2 FQNEAQ (reference sequence). With 3 bases removed from V and 0 bases from J, the gap between germline ends came to 11 bases. CDR3 bases: TGTGCCAGCAGCTTCCTCGCGGGTCCGAACACCGGGGAGCTGTTTTTT. Its translation: CASSFLAGPNTGELFF.

This clonotype came up many times. The chain is built from TRBV18 and TRBJ1-2, with unresolved D. The CDR3 is 15 amino acids. Germline V gene sequence: CDR1 KGHSH, CDR2 LQKENI. Trimming pared 3 bases from V and 8 bases from J, leaving 19 bases between. As DNA, the CDR3 is TGTGCCAGCTCACCTCCGACCCTCCCTGGGGAAGGCTACACCTTC. Translated: CASSPPTLPGEGYTF.

This clonotype has at least ten counts. This chain uses TRBV18 with TRBJ2-5; 7 positions match TRBD2. CDR3 length: 13 amino acids. CDR1 is KGHSH, CDR2 LQKENI, per germline. V lost 8 bases to trimming and J lost 5 bases; unmatched junction nucleotides: 8. CDR3 loop: CASRLAGEETQYF. In DNA form, the CDR3 reads TGTGCCAGCCGTCTGGCGGGGGAGGAGACCCAGTACTTC.

The CDR3 nucleotides are TGCAGTGCTAGACCCCGTAATCAGCCCCAGCATTTT. Amino acids: CSARPRNQPQHF. The V call is TRBV20-1, the J call TRBJ1-5, with D unclear. Looked up from germline, CDR1 is DFQATT and CDR2 is SNEGSKA (reference sequence). This CDR3 has 12 amino acids. V gave up 2 bases and J gave up 4 bases, with 6 bases separating them.

There are many counts of this clonotype. This chain joins TRBV12-3 or TRBV12-4 and TRBJ1-3, with unresolved D. Trimming took 2 bases from V and 4 from J, leaving 15 bases between them. The CDR3 totals 16 residues. For the CDR3, the DNA is TGTGCCAGCAGTTTAAGCTCCCCTAGGAGAGGAAACACCATATATTTT. The encoded protein is CASSLSSPRRGNTIYF.

Note on this clonotype: Since no conserved phenylalanine or tryptophan closes the CDR3, a read error is the likely cause. The chain links TRBV5-1 to TRBJ2-1; 8 bases are shared with TRBD2. The germline CDR1 and CDR2 sequences are SGHRS and YFSETQ. The CDR3 runs 15 residues. With 4 bases clipped from V and 1 base from J, the junction kept 4 bases outside the gene matches. The CDR3 loop is CASSPGGGSYNEQFL. DNA for the CDR3: TGCGCCAGCAGCCCGGGGGGGGGGTCCTACAATGAGCAGTTCCTC.

This chain uses TRBV15 with TRBJ2-7; no definite D call. Germline assignment: CDR1 LNHNV and CDR2 YYDKDF (reference sequence). The CDR3 length is 16 residues. With 0 bases removed from V and 2 bases from J, the gap between germline ends came to 14 bases. The CDR3 bases are TGTGCCACCAGCAGAGATTTATCTGGCGGTACCTACGAGCAGTACTTC. Amino acid sequence: CATSRDLSGGTYEQYF.

This rearrangement joins TRBV20-1 to TRBJ2-5; TRBD2 agrees at 10 bases. There are 15 residues in the CDR3. V trimming: 3 bases; J trimming: 2 bases; junction bases outside the gene matches: 6. CDR1 is DFQATT, CDR2 SNEGSKA, per germline (reference sequence). For the CDR3, the DNA is TGCAGTGCTAGTTTACTAGCGGGGACACAAGAGACCCAGTACTTC. Translating it yields CSASLLAGTQETQYF.

Ten or more counts support this clonotype. The CDR3 region is CASSYSGDYGYTF. CDR3 nucleotide sequence: TGTGCCAGCAGTTACTCAGGGGACTATGGCTACACCTTC. The chain combines TRBV6-2 or TRBV6-3 with TRBJ1-2, with TRBD1 as a possible D gene (5 bases). The CDR3 consists of 13 residues. Germline CDR1 reads MNHEY; CDR2 reads SVGEGT. V was cut by 0 bases and J by 3 bases, with 5 bases left in between.

This clonotype was recorded at least ten times. The chain carries TRBV27 and TRBJ1-2, with D possibly being TRBD1 (5 bases). V gave up 3 bases and J gave up 6 bases, with 17 bases separating them. The germline gives CDR1 MNHEY, CDR2 SMNVEV (reference sequence). The CDR3 is 15 amino acids. The CDR3 nucleotides are TGTGCCAGCAGTTTTTCCGGGACCTCGCGCGATGGCTACACCTTC. This codes for CASSFSGTSRDGYTF.

At least ten counts were recorded for this clonotype. This chain uses TRBV12-3 or TRBV12-4 with TRBJ2-7, with 11 bases matching TRBD2. The CDR3 has 14 residues. The V segment lost 5 bases and the J segment 4 bases; nucleotides outside the gene matches: 4. The CDR3 bases are TGTGCCAGCAGTATTAGCGGGGGGGTATACGAGCAGTACTTC. This translates into CASSISGGVYEQYF.

This clonotype was seen a few times. The chain carries TRBV5-1 and TRBJ1-6; D unclear. In germline, CDR1 is SGHRS, CDR2 YFSETQ. V dropped 2 bases and J dropped 8 bases, with 11 bases sitting between them. The CDR3 has 14 amino acids. The CDR3 region has the DNA TGCGCCAGCAGCTTCGAAGATTTCGATTCACCCCTCCACTTT. Translated: CASSFEDFDSPLHF.

This clonotype was seen a handful of times. Since the CDR3 does not end with the conserved phenylalanine or tryptophan, this likely comes from a read error. Because the CDR3's place on the DNA is in doubt, the DNA is left out and the CDR3 is given as listed by TCRdb. The chain is built from TRBV7-9 and TRBJ1-1; the table's TRBD1 call for D was not verified on the DNA. CDR1 is SEHNR, CDR2 FQNEAQ, per germline (reference sequence). The CDR3 is 9 residues long, counting both termini. The CDR3 protein is CASSFPPEY.

In this sample, this clonotype turned up many times. V gene TRBV12-3 or TRBV12-4 combines with J gene TRBJ2-3; TRBD2 is a possible D gene (6 bases). The CDR3 contains 17 residues. Trimming shortened V by 5 bases and J by 2 bases, and 20 bases separated the two germline ends. The CDR3 sequence: CASSPPPLVGLTDTQYF. The CDR3 DNA reads TGTGCCAGCAGTCCGCCCCCATTGGTGGGACTCACAGATACGCAGTATTTT.

The rearrangement joins TRBV27 to TRBJ2-5; D ambiguous. Germline CDR1 is MNHEY and CDR2 is SMNVEV (reference sequence). The CDR3 is 15 amino acids. V gave up 7 bases and J gave up 5 bases, with 20 bases separating them. The CDR3 bases are TGTGCCAGCACCGCGACCCGTTGGGGTGGGGAGACCCAGTACTTC. It codes for CASTATRWGGETQYF.

This clonotype came up a few times. The chain links TRBV14 to TRBJ2-7; D gene ambiguous. Germline V gives CDR1 SGHDN, CDR2 FVKESK. V was clipped by 5 bases and J by 5 bases, with 16 bases between them. The CDR3 runs 14 residues. CDR3 residues: CASSSVVGTDEQYF. The CDR3 nucleotides read TGTGCCAGCAGCTCCGTGGTCGGTACAGACGAGCAGTACTTC.

This clonotype was found many times. The gene calls are TRBV5-5 and TRBJ1-2; TRBD1 is a possible D gene (6 bases). The CDR3 runs to 14 residues. V lost 2 bases, J lost 1 base, and 9 bases lay in between. CDR1 and CDR2 from the germline V gene are SGHKS and YYEKEE (reference sequence). The CDR3 DNA is TGTGCCAGCAGCTTTTTACAGGGTAACTATGGCTACACCTTC. This encodes CASSFLQGNYGYTF.

The chain has TRBV2 and TRBJ1-1, with a possible D match to TRBD1 (5 bases). The CDR3 runs 14 residues. The V gene lost 9 bases and the J gene lost 1 base, with 15 bases spanning the gap. Germline V gene data show CDR1 as SNHLY and CDR2 as FYNNEI. This chain's CDR3 is CASSPGEKNTEAFF. In DNA, the CDR3 is TGTGCCAGTAGCCCGGGGGAGAAGAACACTGAAGCTTTCTTT.

The chain combines TRBV5-1 with TRBJ1-1; 11 bases are shared with TRBD1. The CDR3 is 14 residues long. With V trimmed by 7 bases and J by 6 bases, 8 bases remained unmatched. The germline V gene encodes CDR1 SGHRS and CDR2 YFSETQ. The CDR3 DNA is TGCGCCAGCGCATCCGGGACAGGGGGATCTGAAGCTTTCTTT. It yields the protein CASASGTGGSEAFF.

There are many counts of this clonotype. The chain uses TRBV19 and TRBJ1-1, with a possible D match to TRBD1 (5 bases). The germline V and J ends were trimmed by 3 bases and 4 bases, with 12 bases remaining between them. The germline V gene encodes CDR1 LNHDA and CDR2 SQIVND (reference sequence). This CDR3 contains 14 residues. The CDR3 region has the DNA TGTGCCAGTAGTATGGCAGGGTTCGGCACTGAAGCTTTCTTT. Its translation is CASSMAGFGTEAFF.

This sequence joins TRBV5-1 and TRBJ1-4; D remains unclear. With 1 base removed from V and 6 bases from J, the gap between germline ends came to 10 bases. Germline loops: CDR1 SGHRS, CDR2 YFSETQ. The CDR3 length is 14 residues. The CDR3, as DNA: TGCGCCAGCAGCTTGAGGCCCGCTGATGAAAAACTGTTTTTT. Amino acid sequence: CASSLRPADEKLFF.

This chain joins TRBV14 and TRBJ2-2; D call uncertain. CDR3 length: 13 residues. Germline V CDR1 and CDR2: SGHDN, FVKESK. Between the trimmed V and J ends, which lost 3 bases and 7 bases, there was a span of 9 bases. Here the CDR3 DNA reads TGTGCCAGCAGCCAGAATTTGGGCGGGGAGCTGTTTTTT. Residues: CASSQNLGGELFF.

This clonotype has more than one count but fewer than ten. The chain joins TRBV28 to TRBJ2-2; 11 positions match TRBD2. Trimming removed 3 bases from V and 3 bases from J; junction bases left unmatched: 3. The germline V gene encodes CDR1 MDHEN and CDR2 SYDVKM. The CDR3 spans 16 residues. CDR3 nucleotide sequence: TGTGCCAGCAGTTTCCGACTAGCGGGGTACACCGGGGAGCTGTTTTTT. It specifies CASSFRLAGYTGELFF.

On this clonotype itself: A much larger clone differs by one base, so this may be a read error. This sequence joins TRBV3-1 and TRBJ2-7, with D perhaps matching TRBD2 (6 bases). V shed 2 bases and J shed 2 bases, with 10 bases lying between them. The germline V gene encodes CDR1 LGHDT and CDR2 YNNKEL (reference sequence). CDR3 length: 14 residues. The CDR3 DNA follows: TGTGCCAGCAGCCAACAACCGGGGGCCTACGAGCAGTACTTC. Translating it yields CASSQQPGAYEQYF.

CDR3 in DNA: TGTGCCAGCAGTCCCTTTCCGAGGGAAATCAAAAACATTCAGTACTTC. It yields the protein CASSPFPREIKNIQYF. The chain combines TRBV27 with TRBJ2-4; tentative D call: TRBD2 (5 bases). The CDR3 contains 16 residues. Germline V gene sequence: CDR1 MNHEY, CDR2 SMNVEV (reference sequence). Trimming cost V 5 bases and J 3 bases, with 17 bases left between them.